This T cell receptor beta chain was retrieved from a study of blood T cell repertoires in COVID-19. Study summary: The United States, Italy and Spain were the sources of the acute and convalescent COVID-19 samples.

Original analysis: Quantification of nucleated cells was approximated via reference gene primer amplification. Sequencing used immunoSEQ multiplex PCR; TCRdb keeps in-frame clones, though not all of them. V and J calls and clone size come straight from that table; D and trimming were deduced from the DNA. The table includes over 120,000 clones, 76% detected once. The CDR3 has 16 residues. Germline CDR1 SGHTA, CDR2 FQGNSA. The ends were cut back, 1 base at V and 2 bases at J, with 14 bases in the middle. The sequenced sample was peripheral blood. V and J are TRBV7-2 and TRBJ1-2, with D possibly being TRBD1 (5 bases). The TCR sequence derives from a woman older than 75 with active or convalescent COVID-19. The CDR3 DNA follows: TGTGCCAGCAGCTTAGGAGCTGGGGGGGGGAACTATGGCTACACCTTC. Amino acids: CASSLGAGGGNYGYTF.